This paragraph reports one TCR beta chain. These data originate in a study of technical replicates of blood from a few donors. Generated by immunoSEQ multiplex PCR, the TCRdb table keeps only in-frame clones and is missing some. This sample has 50,000 to 80,000 clones, with approximately 88% found just once. The source is a human donor in good health. Some clones in this sample may be carry-over from other donors' samples. Sample: PBMCs.

This CDR3 is CASRGGGTIPGELFF. The DNA of the CDR3 is TGTGCCAGCAGAGGGGGCGGGACCATCCCCGGGGAGCTGTTTTTT. J is TRBJ2-2 and V is TRBV9; weak D call: TRBD1 (7 bases). Trimming left V 5 bases short and J 6 bases short, with 17 bases between. The CDR3 totals 15 residues. Germline loops: CDR1 SGDLS, CDR2 YYNGEE.